These 22 T cell receptor beta chains share one sample of origin, sequenced in a study of monozygotic twins with inflammatory bowel disease. Each CDR3 protein gets one entry in TCRdb, which reprocessed the 5' RACE reads and gives no DNA. In total, the table holds hundreds of thousands of distinct CDR3 sequences. Sequenced: blood. These receptors were taken from a human donor with ulcerative colitis or Crohn's disease, or a healthy co-twin of an affected twin (not recorded which).

The rearrangement uses TRBV27 and TRBJ1-1. CDR3 length: 14 residues. CDR1 and CDR2 (germline): MNHEY, SMNVEV (reference sequence). The chain's CDR3 is CASSSLPGVGEAFF.

The genes are TRBV5-1 and TRBJ2-7; TCRdb lists TRBD2, though no DNA is available to test this call. CDR3 size: 18 residues. From germline, CDR1 is SGHRS and CDR2 YFSETQ. The CDR3 spells CASSWGLAAFRGSYEQYF. Complete variable domain (other parts from reference TRBV5-1 and TRBJ2-7): KAGVTQTPRYLIKTRGQQVTLSCSPISGHRSVSWYQQTPGQGLQFLFEYFSETQRNKGNFPGRFSGRQFSNSRSEMNVSTLELGDSALYLCASSWGLAAFRGSYEQYFGPGTRLTVT.

The chain is built from TRBV18 and TRBJ2-7; TCRdb calls TRBD1, which cannot be checked without DNA. CDR3 size: 13 residues. Germline values: CDR1 KGHSH, CDR2 LQKENI. The CDR3 spells CASSSYGQYEQYF.

This sequence joins TRBV20-1 and TRBJ2-7; TCRdb picks TRBD2, but there is no DNA to check that call. Germline V gives CDR1 DFQATT, CDR2 SNEGSKA (reference sequence). The CDR3 totals 15 residues. The CDR3 loop is CSARDRSGISYEQYF.

The V and J genes are TRBV7-2 and TRBJ2-7; as DNA is missing, the TRBD2 call by TCRdb cannot be tested. From germline, CDR1 is SGHTA and CDR2 FQGNSA. The CDR3 runs 16 residues. The CDR3 protein is CASRAYASGRSYEQYF.

The V call is TRBV5-1, the J call TRBJ1-2; TCRdb lists TRBD1, though no DNA is available to test this call. Looked up from germline, CDR1 is SGHRS and CDR2 is YFSETQ. CDR3 length equals 14 residues. CDR3 protein: CASSQDRGTGGYTF.

The genes are TRBV11-2 and TRBJ2-3; absent DNA, TCRdb's TRBD1 call cannot be checked. CDR3 length equals 17 residues. The germline V gene has CDR1 SGHAT and CDR2 FQNNGV. The chain's CDR3 is CARSSPLDGTVSDTQYF.

This chain connects TRBV18 to TRBJ2-7; absent DNA, TCRdb's TRBD1 call cannot be checked. This CDR3 is 14 amino acids long. Germline V CDR1 and CDR2: KGHSH, LQKENI. The CDR3 sequence: CASSPGRRSYEQYF.

The rearrangement links TRBV29-1 to TRBJ2-7; TCRdb reports TRBD2, a call that lacks DNA to check it against. The CDR3 is made up of 14 amino acids. CDR1 is SQVTM and CDR2 is ANQGSEA in the germline V gene. The CDR3 sequence: CSVVRTSSSYEQYF.

The rearrangement joins TRBV6-6 to TRBJ2-3. The CDR3 has 13 residues. Germline V gives CDR1 MNHNY, CDR2 SVGAGI (reference sequence). The CDR3 is CASSFSLTDTQYF.

The chain joins TRBV10-3 to TRBJ2-1; TCRdb names TRBD1, which stays unverified in the absence of DNA. The V gene's germline CDR1 is ENHRY and CDR2 SYGVKD. This CDR3 contains 13 residues. CDR3 protein: CAISGTGYNEQFF.

The rearrangement links TRBV6-1 to TRBJ2-7. The CDR3 length is 15 residues. The V gene's germline CDR1 is MNHNS and CDR2 SASEGT. The CDR3 reads CASSPSRQDSYEQYF.

This sequence joins TRBV12-3 or TRBV12-4 and TRBJ2-1; TCRdb returns TRBD1, unconfirmable since there is no DNA. The CDR3 spans 15 residues. The CDR3 reads CVSSPTGGEYNEQFF.

V usage is TRBV15 and J usage is TRBJ2-1; TCRdb's D call of TRBD1 is untestable without DNA. The germline V gene encodes CDR1 LNHNV and CDR2 YYDKDF (reference sequence). This CDR3 has 16 amino acids. The CDR3 loop is CATSGPGQGFYNEQFF.

The chain uses TRBV5-5 and TRBJ1-1; TCRdb picks TRBD1, but there is no DNA to check that call. Germline V gene lookup returns CDR1 SGHKS and CDR2 YYEKEE (reference sequence). This CDR3 spans 12 amino acids. The CDR3 is CASSWTGIEAFF.

The V and J genes are TRBV7-2 and TRBJ1-6; TCRdb selects TRBD1, and the lack of DNA leaves this call unchecked. CDR3 length equals 16 residues. Germline assignment: CDR1 SGHTA and CDR2 FQGNSA. The CDR3 here is CASSFLGQRVNSPLHF.

Here the CDR3 reads CASSYRHGEQFF. The chain carries TRBV12-3 or TRBV12-4 and TRBJ2-1. The CDR3 has 12 amino acids.

The CDR3 reads CASSYWQGVISDDEQFF. The V and J genes are TRBV6-2 or TRBV6-3 and TRBJ2-1; the D gene TCRdb calls, TRBD1, cannot be checked with no DNA. Germline CDR1 reads MNHEY; CDR2 reads SVGEGT. This CDR3 contains 17 residues.

The genes are TRBV5-1 and TRBJ2-7; the TCRdb call, TRBD1, lacks DNA for checking. Germline V gene data show CDR1 as SGHRS and CDR2 as YFSETQ. This CDR3 is built from 14 residues. The CDR3: CASSKGTGGYEQYF.

This chain uses TRBV20-1 with TRBJ2-7; absent DNA, TCRdb's TRBD1 call cannot be checked. The CDR3 runs 14 residues. The germline CDR1 and CDR2 sequences are DFQATT and SNEGSKA (reference sequence). CDR3 loop: CSARDTGDPTEQYF.

The chain combines TRBV12-3 or TRBV12-4 with TRBJ2-2; TCRdb's assignment of TRBD2 cannot be checked, as there is no DNA. The CDR3 contains 18 residues. The CDR3 loop reads CASRPGLAANRYTGELFF.

The chain employs TRBV7-2 and TRBJ2-2. The germline V gene encodes CDR1 SGHTA and CDR2 FQGNSA. This CDR3 has 15 residues. The CDR3 loop reads CASSFDGVNTGELFF. The variable domain in full, with the rest retrieved from reference TRBV7-2 and TRBJ2-2, is GAGVSQSPSNKVTEKGKDVELRCDPISGHTALYWYRQSLGQGLEFLIYFQGNSAPDKSGLPSDRFSAERTGGSVSTLTIQRTQQEDSAVYLCASSFDGVNTGELFFGEGSRLTVL.